This T cell receptor beta chain was captured in a study of T cell changes during pregnancy in multiple sclerosis. Method: immunoSEQ multiplex PCR; TCRdb's copy keeps in-frame clones and lacks some. In the table there are tens of thousands of clones, roughly 89% of which are singletons. CDR3 length: 14 residues. CDR1 is SGHNT and CDR2 is YYREEE in the germline V gene (reference sequence). V lost 1 base to trimming and J lost 7 bases, with 11 bases between them. The sequenced sample was peripheral blood, obtained in the second trimester of pregnancy. This receptor was identified in a female donor with multiple sclerosis, enrolled in a pregnancy study. The V and J genes are TRBV5-4 and TRBJ2-2; the D is unclear. The CDR3 nucleotides read TGTGCCAGCAGCTTGAGCGACGTCGGCGGGGAGCTGTTTTTT. It codes for CASSLSDVGGELFF.